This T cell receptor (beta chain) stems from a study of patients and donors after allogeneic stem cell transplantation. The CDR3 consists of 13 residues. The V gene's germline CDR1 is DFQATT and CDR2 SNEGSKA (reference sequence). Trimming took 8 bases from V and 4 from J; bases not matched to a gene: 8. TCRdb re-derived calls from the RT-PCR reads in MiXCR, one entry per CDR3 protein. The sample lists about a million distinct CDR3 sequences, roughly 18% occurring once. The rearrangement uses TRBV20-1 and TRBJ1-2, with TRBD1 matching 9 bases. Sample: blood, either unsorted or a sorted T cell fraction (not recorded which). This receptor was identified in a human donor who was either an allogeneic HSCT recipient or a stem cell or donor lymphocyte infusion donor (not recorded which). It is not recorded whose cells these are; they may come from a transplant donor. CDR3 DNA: TGCAGTTGCACGACAGGGGGTGGCTATGGCTACACCTTC. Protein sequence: CSCTTGGGYGYTF.